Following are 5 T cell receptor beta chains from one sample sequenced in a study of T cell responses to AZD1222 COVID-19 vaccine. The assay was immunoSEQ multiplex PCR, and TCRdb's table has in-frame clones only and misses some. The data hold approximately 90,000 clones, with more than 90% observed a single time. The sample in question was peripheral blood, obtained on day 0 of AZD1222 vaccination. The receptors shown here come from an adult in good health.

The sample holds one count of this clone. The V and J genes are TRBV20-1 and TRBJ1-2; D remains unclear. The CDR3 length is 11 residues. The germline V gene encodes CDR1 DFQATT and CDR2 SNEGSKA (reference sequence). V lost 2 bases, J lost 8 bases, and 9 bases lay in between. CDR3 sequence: CSARWDLGYTF. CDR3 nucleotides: TGCAGTGCTAGATGGGATCTGGGCTACACCTTC.

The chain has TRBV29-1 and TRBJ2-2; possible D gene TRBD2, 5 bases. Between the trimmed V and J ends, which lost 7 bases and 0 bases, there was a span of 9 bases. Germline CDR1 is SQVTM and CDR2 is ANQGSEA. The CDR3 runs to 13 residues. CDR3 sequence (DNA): TGCAGCGCTAGCACCCCGAACACCGGGGAGCTGTTTTTT. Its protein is CSASTPNTGELFF.

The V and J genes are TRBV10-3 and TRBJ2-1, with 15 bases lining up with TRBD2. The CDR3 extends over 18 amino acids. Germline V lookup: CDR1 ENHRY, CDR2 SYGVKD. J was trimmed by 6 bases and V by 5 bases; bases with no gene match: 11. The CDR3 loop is CAISIMGPGLAGGNEQFF. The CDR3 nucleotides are TGTGCCATCAGTATAATGGGGCCGGGACTAGCGGGAGGCAATGAGCAGTTCTTC.

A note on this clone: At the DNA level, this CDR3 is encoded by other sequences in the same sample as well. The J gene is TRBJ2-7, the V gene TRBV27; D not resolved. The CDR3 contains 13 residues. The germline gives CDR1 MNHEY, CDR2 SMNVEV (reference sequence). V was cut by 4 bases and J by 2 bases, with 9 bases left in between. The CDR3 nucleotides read TGTGCCAGCAGTTCAGGACGGACCTACGAGCAGTACTTC. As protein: CASSSGRTYEQYF.

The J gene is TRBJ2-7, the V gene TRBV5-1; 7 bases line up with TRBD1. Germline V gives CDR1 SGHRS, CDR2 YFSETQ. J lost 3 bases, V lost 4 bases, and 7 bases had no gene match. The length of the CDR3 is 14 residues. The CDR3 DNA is TGCGCCAGCAGCCTGCGGACAGGTCTCTACGAGCAGTACTTC. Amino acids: CASSLRTGLYEQYF. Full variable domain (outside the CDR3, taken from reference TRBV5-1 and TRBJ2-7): KAGVTQTPRYLIKTRGQQVTLSCSPISGHRSVSWYQQTPGQGLQFLFEYFSETQRNKGNFPGRFSGRQFSNSRSEMNVSTLELGDSALYLCASSLRTGLYEQYFGPGTRLTVT.